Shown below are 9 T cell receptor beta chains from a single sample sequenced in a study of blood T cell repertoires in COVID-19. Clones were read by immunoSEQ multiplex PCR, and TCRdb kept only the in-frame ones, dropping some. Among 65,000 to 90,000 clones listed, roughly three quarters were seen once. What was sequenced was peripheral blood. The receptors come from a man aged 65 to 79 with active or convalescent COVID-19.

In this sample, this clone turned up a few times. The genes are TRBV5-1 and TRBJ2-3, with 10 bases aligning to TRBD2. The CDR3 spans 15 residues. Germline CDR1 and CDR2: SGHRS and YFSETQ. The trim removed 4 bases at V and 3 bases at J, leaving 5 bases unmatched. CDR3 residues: CASSLAGVVTDTQYF. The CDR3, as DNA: TGCGCCAGCAGCCTAGCGGGGGTAGTGACAGATACGCAGTATTTT. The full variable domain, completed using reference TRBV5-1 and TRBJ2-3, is KAGVTQTPRYLIKTRGQQVTLSCSPISGHRSVSWYQQTPGQGLQFLFEYFSETQRNKGNFPGRFSGRQFSNSRSEMNVSTLELGDSALYLCASSLAGVVTDTQYFGPGTRLTVL.

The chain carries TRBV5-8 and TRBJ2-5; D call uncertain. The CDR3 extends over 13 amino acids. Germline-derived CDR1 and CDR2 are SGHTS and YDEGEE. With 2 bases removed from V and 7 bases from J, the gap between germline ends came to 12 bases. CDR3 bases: TGTGCCAGCAGCTTCCTCGGCGGTGGGACCCAGTACTTC. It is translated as CASSFLGGGTQYF.

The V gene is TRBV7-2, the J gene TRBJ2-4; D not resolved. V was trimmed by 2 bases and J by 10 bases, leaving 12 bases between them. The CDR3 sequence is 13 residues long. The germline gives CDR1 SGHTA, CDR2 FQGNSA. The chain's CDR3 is CASSLNRQSIQYF. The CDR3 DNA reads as TGTGCCAGCAGCTTAAATCGACAAAGTATTCAGTACTTC.

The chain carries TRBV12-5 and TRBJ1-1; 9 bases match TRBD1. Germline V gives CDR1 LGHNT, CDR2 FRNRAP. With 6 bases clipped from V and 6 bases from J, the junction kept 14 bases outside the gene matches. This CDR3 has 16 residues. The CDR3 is CASGPFQQGALAEAFF. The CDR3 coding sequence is TGTGCTAGTGGACCATTCCAACAGGGGGCGCTTGCTGAAGCTTTCTTT. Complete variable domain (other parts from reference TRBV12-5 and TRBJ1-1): DARVTQTPRHKVTEMGQEVTMRCQPILGHNTVFWYRQTMMQGLELLAYFRNRAPLDDSGMPKDRFSAEMPDATLATLKIQPSEPRDSAVYFCASGPFQQGALAEAFFGQGTRLTVV.

The CDR3 DNA reads TGTGCCACCAGCACCCCCGACAGTGGCTACACCTTC. This translates into CATSTPDSGYTF. The chain carries TRBV15 and TRBJ1-2; possibly TRBD1 for D (5 bases). Trimming took 4 bases from V and 7 from J, leaving 10 bases between them. There are 12 residues in the CDR3. The germline CDR1 and CDR2 sequences are LNHNV and YYDKDF (reference sequence).

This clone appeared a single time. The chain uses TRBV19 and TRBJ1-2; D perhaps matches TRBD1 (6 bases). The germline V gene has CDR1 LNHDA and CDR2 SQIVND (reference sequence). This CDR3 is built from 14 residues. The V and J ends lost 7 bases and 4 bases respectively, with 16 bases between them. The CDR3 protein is CASTPQGRGYGYTF. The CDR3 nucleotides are TGTGCCAGTACCCCCCAGGGGAGAGGCTATGGCTACACCTTC.

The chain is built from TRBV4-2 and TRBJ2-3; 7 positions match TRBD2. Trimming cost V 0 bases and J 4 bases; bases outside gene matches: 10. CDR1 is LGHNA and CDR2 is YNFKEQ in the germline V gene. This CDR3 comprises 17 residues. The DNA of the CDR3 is TGTGCCAGCAGCCAAGATATAATGGGGGAGGGCCCAGATACGCAGTATTTT. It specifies CASSQDIMGEGPDTQYF.

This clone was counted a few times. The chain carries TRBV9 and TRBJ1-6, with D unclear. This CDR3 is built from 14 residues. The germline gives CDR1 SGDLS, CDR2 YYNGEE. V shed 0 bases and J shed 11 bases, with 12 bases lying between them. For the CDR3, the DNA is TGTGCCAGCAGCGTAGCCCCAAACGAGGCACCCCTCCACTTT. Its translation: CASSVAPNEAPLHF.

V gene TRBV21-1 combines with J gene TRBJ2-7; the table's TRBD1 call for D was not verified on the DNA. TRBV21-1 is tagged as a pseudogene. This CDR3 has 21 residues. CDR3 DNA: TGTGCCAGCAGCAAATATCCCCACGTTTGGACAGGGGGCGCGGACTCCTACGAGCAGTACTTC. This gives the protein CASSKYPHVWTGGADSYEQYF.